This entry lists 24 T cell receptor beta chains sequenced from one sample in a study of blood T cell repertoires in COVID-19. Sequencing used immunoSEQ multiplex PCR; TCRdb keeps in-frame clones, though not all of them. The sample yields a few hundred thousand clones, nearly 90% seen once. Sequencing was done on a sample of peripheral blood. The receptors were sampled from a woman between 40 and 50 years old who had recovered from COVID-19.

This clone was recorded once. V gene TRBV5-4 combines with J gene TRBJ2-3; 11 bases align to TRBD1. J was trimmed by 6 bases and V by 5 bases; bases with no gene match: 8. This CDR3 comprises 15 residues. Germline lookup yields CDR1 SGHNT and CDR2 YYREEE (reference sequence). In nucleotides, the CDR3 is TGTGCCAGCAGACTGGACAGGGGGCTCACGGATACGCAGTATTTT. Translation gives CASRLDRGLTDTQYF.

The V gene is TRBV30, the J gene TRBJ2-3; 14 bases agree with TRBD2. Germline V gene data show CDR1 as GTSNPN and CDR2 as SVGIG (reference sequence). This CDR3 has 15 amino acids. The V segment lost 2 bases and the J segment 6 bases; nucleotides outside the gene matches: 4. CDR3 in DNA: TGTGCCTGGAGTTTGGGACTAGCGGGAGCGGATACGCAGTATTTT. This sequence encodes CAWSLGLAGADTQYF.

The chain uses TRBV20-1 and TRBJ1-6; possibly TRBD1 for D (5 bases). This CDR3 spans 15 amino acids. Germline lookup yields CDR1 DFQATT and CDR2 SNEGSKA (reference sequence). V was trimmed by 3 bases and J by 7 bases, leaving 16 bases between them. The CDR3 DNA follows: TGCAGTGCTAGTCTAGGTGGGGCGCTAAATTCACCCCTCCACTTT. This translates into CSASLGGALNSPLHF.

The chain recombines TRBV3-1 (or the pseudogene TRBV3-2) with TRBJ2-5; TRBD2 matches at 12 bases. CDR3 length: 16 amino acids. CDR1 LGHDT and CDR2 YNNKEL come from the germline V gene (reference sequence). With 5 bases clipped from V and 2 bases from J, the junction kept 6 bases outside the gene matches. The CDR3 DNA sequence: TGTGCCAGCAGCAACAGACTAGCGGGGGTGCAAGAGACCCAGTACTTC. Protein: CASSNRLAGVQETQYF.

V usage is TRBV27 and J usage is TRBJ2-1; 10 nucleotides line up with TRBD1. J lost 8 bases, V lost 5 bases, and 12 bases had no gene match. CDR1 is MNHEY, CDR2 SMNVEV, per germline (reference sequence). This CDR3 contains 16 residues. CDR3 loop: CASSTKGQGGSDEQFF. The CDR3 DNA reads TGTGCCAGCAGTACGAAAGGACAGGGGGGTAGTGATGAGCAGTTCTTC.

This clone has just a few counts. The V and J genes are TRBV30 and TRBJ1-4; maybe TRBD1 (6 bases). The V end was cut by 3 bases, the J end by 8 bases, with 19 bases between. The CDR3 has 15 amino acids. Looked up from germline, CDR1 is GTSNPN and CDR2 is SVGIG (reference sequence). The CDR3: CAWSVGDTKYEKLFF. The CDR3 DNA sequence: TGTGCCTGGAGCGTGGGGGACACTAAATACGAAAAACTGTTTTTT.

This chain uses TRBV18 with TRBJ1-6; the match to TRBD1 covers 11 bases. CDR3 length: 14 residues. The germline CDR1 and CDR2 sequences are KGHSH and LQKENI. V was clipped by 8 bases and J by 9 bases; unmatched bases: 6. DNA of the CDR3: TGTGCCAGCGGGCCGGGACAGGGGGTTTCACCCCTCCACTTT. Residues: CASGPGQGVSPLHF.

The chain is built from TRBV30 and TRBJ2-1; a weak D match, TRBD2 (5 bases). Germline-derived CDR1 and CDR2 are GTSNPN and SVGIG (reference sequence). V was clipped by 4 bases and J by 4 bases, with 14 bases between them. The CDR3 loop spans 14 amino acids. Here the CDR3 DNA reads TGTGCCTGGACGAGCGGTGTGGGGTACAATGAGCAGTTCTTC. This encodes CAWTSGVGYNEQFF.

This clone appeared once. This chain connects TRBV18 to TRBJ1-1, with D perhaps TRBD1 (5 bases). CDR3 size: 15 residues. Trimming shortened V by 1 base and J by 3 bases, and 12 bases separated the two germline ends. The germline CDR1 and CDR2 sequences are KGHSH and LQKENI. This CDR3 reads CASSPRAGRDTEAFF. Written as DNA, the CDR3 is TGTGCCAGCTCACCACGAGCAGGGAGGGACACTGAAGCTTTCTTT.

The CDR3 spells CASSFGGAGLSYEQYV. CDR3 nucleotide sequence: TGTGCCAGCAGTTTTGGGGGGGCAGGGCTATCCTACGAGCAGTACGTC. This chain connects TRBV28 to TRBJ2-7; D may be TRBD2 (7 bases). The CDR3 sequence is 16 residues long. Per the germline V gene, CDR1 is MDHEN and CDR2 is SYDVKM. V shed 3 bases and J shed 1 base, with 16 bases lying between them.

The chain couples TRBV29-1 to TRBJ2-1, with a tentative D call TRBD1 (6 bases). The germline V gene encodes CDR1 SQVTM and CDR2 ANQGSEA. Trimming shortened V by 3 bases and J by 8 bases, and 11 bases separated the two germline ends. The CDR3 length is 12 residues. CDR3 coding DNA: TGCAGCGTTGAGCCAGGGGTCGATGAGCAGTTCTTC. It translates to CSVEPGVDEQFF.

The chain has TRBV12-5 and TRBJ2-5; TRBD2 matches 7 bases. V lost 3 bases to trimming and J lost 1 base; unmatched junction nucleotides: 8. This CDR3 spans 16 amino acids. Germline loops: CDR1 LGHNT, CDR2 FRNRAP. The DNA of the CDR3 is TGTGCTAGTGGTTTTTCCACGACTAGCTCCCAAGAGACCCAGTACTTC. As protein: CASGFSTTSSQETQYF.

The J gene is TRBJ1-1, the V gene TRBV18; D not certain. V dropped 3 bases and J dropped 5 bases, with 10 bases sitting between them. There are 13 residues in the CDR3. Germline V lookup: CDR1 KGHSH, CDR2 LQKENI. In nucleotides, the CDR3 is TGTGCCAGCTCACCCCCCACACCTACTGAAGCTTTCTTT. It translates to CASSPPTPTEAFF. The full variable domain, completed using reference TRBV18 and TRBJ1-1, is NAGVMQNPRHLVRRRGQEARLRCSPMKGHSHVYWYRQLPEEGLKFMVYLQKENIIDESGMPKERFSAEFPKEGPSILRIQQVVRGDSAAYFCASSPPTPTEAFFGQGTRLTVV.

The chain has TRBV3-1 (or the pseudogene TRBV3-2) and TRBJ2-3; 11 nucleotides align to TRBD1. Unmatched junction bases numbered 1, after V lost 5 bases and J lost 0 bases. CDR1 is LGHDT, CDR2 YNNKEL, per germline (reference sequence). CDR3 size: 15 residues. The CDR3 DNA follows: TGTGCCAGCAGCGGGGACAGGGGGAGCACAGATACGCAGTATTTT. It specifies CASSGDRGSTDTQYF.

CDR3 protein: CASSPRDRVETGELFF. In DNA form, the CDR3 reads TGTGCCAGCAGTCCCCGGGACAGGGTGGAGACCGGGGAGCTGTTTTTT. The chain is built from TRBV6-6 and TRBJ2-2, with 9 bases identical to TRBD1. Losses at the gene ends were 5 bases for V and 5 bases for J; bases not matched to a gene: 9. Germline CDR1 MNHNY, CDR2 SVGAGI (reference sequence). The CDR3 has 16 residues.

This clone came up once. The genes are TRBV11-2 and TRBJ2-1; maybe TRBD2 (6 bases). Between the trimmed V and J ends, which lost 0 bases and 10 bases, there was a span of 10 bases. The CDR3 has 13 amino acids. Germline-derived CDR1 and CDR2 are SGHAT and FQNNGV. The CDR3 DNA follows: TGTGCCAGCAGCTTAGATTGGGGGGACGAGCAGTTCTTC. This sequence encodes CASSLDWGDEQFF.

The chain employs TRBV12-3 or TRBV12-4 and TRBJ2-1; D gene ambiguous. Trimming pared 2 bases from V and 8 bases from J, leaving 7 bases between. The CDR3 spans 12 residues. The CDR3 reads CASSLNRDEQFF. The CDR3 DNA reads TGTGCCAGCAGTTTAAATCGGGATGAGCAGTTCTTC.

The CDR3, as DNA: TGCAGCGTCATCGACATTGGCTCCTACAATGAGCAGTTCTTC. It encodes CSVIDIGSYNEQFF. This chain connects TRBV29-1 to TRBJ2-1; D call uncertain. In germline, CDR1 is SQVTM, CDR2 ANQGSEA. Trimming stripped 6 bases from V and 0 bases from J, with 12 bases between. The CDR3 is 14 amino acids.

This clone was counted a single time. The rearrangement joins TRBV2 to TRBJ1-5; possibly TRBD1 for D (6 bases). The germline gives CDR1 SNHLY, CDR2 FYNNEI. The V end was cut by 6 bases, the J end by 6 bases, with 15 bases between. This CDR3 has 14 residues. The CDR3 DNA sequence: TGTGCCAGCAGCGTCACAGGGCTGAGTCAGCCCCAGCATTTT. Amino acid sequence: CASSVTGLSQPQHF.

This chain joins TRBV10-3 and TRBJ2-1; D is possibly TRBD1 (12 bases). The CDR3 consists of 20 residues. V gave up 5 bases and J gave up 7 bases, with 33 bases separating them. Germline CDR1 ENHRY, CDR2 SYGVKD. The CDR3 bases are TGTGCCATCAGTAGGGACAGGGGGCCTGCCACTAGCGGGGGTTTGAATGAGCAGTTCTTC. The encoded protein is CAISRDRGPATSGGLNEQFF.

In its sample, this clone was seen a few times. This CDR3 is also generated by other DNA sequences in the sample. The chain has TRBV5-4 and TRBJ2-2, with D tentatively TRBD1 (6 bases). The germline CDR1 and CDR2 sequences are SGHNT and YYREEE (reference sequence). CDR3 length equals 15 residues. V lost 0 bases, J lost 1 base, and 7 bases lay in between. The CDR3 nucleotides are TGTGCCAGCAGCTTGGGCAGGGGGAACACCGGGGAGCTGTTTTTT. Protein sequence: CASSLGRGNTGELFF.

This sequence joins TRBV11-3 and TRBJ1-1, with 9 bases lining up with TRBD1. This CDR3 is built from 16 residues. The germline gives CDR1 SGHNT, CDR2 YENEEA. V was pared by 4 bases and J by 4 bases, with 10 bases of the junction left unmatched. CDR3 protein: CASSSRSTGGRTEAFF. As DNA, the CDR3 is TGTGCCAGCAGCTCTCGATCGACAGGGGGACGCACTGAAGCTTTCTTT.

The genes are TRBV29-1 and TRBJ2-3; 14 bases match TRBD2. Germline CDR1 and CDR2: SQVTM and ANQGSEA. This CDR3 comprises 16 residues. J gave up 4 bases and V 5 bases, and 8 bases lay outside the gene matches. The CDR3 loop reads CSVLTSGGARPDTQYF. In nucleotides, the CDR3 is TGCAGCGTTCTGACTAGCGGGGGGGCCCGACCAGATACGCAGTATTTT.

This clone was counted only a few times. The chain joins TRBV27 to TRBJ2-3, with D tentatively TRBD2 (6 bases). The length of the CDR3 is 15 residues. Germline values: CDR1 MNHEY, CDR2 SMNVEV (reference sequence). V lost 9 bases and J 6 bases, leaving 22 bases between the germline ends. CDR3 sequence reads: CASRILGSGGDTQYF. The CDR3 DNA sequence: TGTGCCAGTCGGATCCTCGGCAGCGGAGGGGATACGCAGTATTTT.